This T cell receptor beta chain was sequenced for a study of radiotherapy plus CTLA-4 blockade in lung cancer. This clone was counted only a few times. The antigen is unknown. Produced via immunoSEQ multiplex PCR; TCRdb's table is partial and in-frame only. Of some 18,000 clones in the sample, more than 70% are singletons; the top ten hold 20% to 30%. Findings and caveats of the study: Early blood T cell clone changes and increased post-radiation serum interferon-beta were reportedly the strongest response predictors. Expansion of tumor-derived TCR clones was observed in blood after radiotherapy plus ipilimumab.

The TCR originated in a human donor with non-small cell lung cancer whose response to radiotherapy plus ipilimumab could not be evaluated. This specimen was peripheral blood, taken from a patient treated with radiotherapy plus ipilimumab.

The CDR3 region is CASSQDVEGKYGYTF. CDR3 coding DNA: TGCGCCAGCAGCCAAGATGTGGAGGGCAAATATGGCTACACCTTC. This chain links TRBV4-1 with TRBJ1-2; D call uncertain. Deletions cut 0 bases from V and 5 bases from J, with 13 bases between. The CDR3 is made up of 15 amino acids. The germline CDR1 and CDR2 sequences are MGHRA and YSYEKL.